The subject of this entry is one T cell receptor (beta chain). Its antigen remains unknown. Only in-frame clones appear in the TCRdb table, and some are missing; sequencing was by immunoSEQ multiplex PCR. Of tens of thousands of clones listed, approximately 92% are singletons. This sample is drawn from a study of OX40 agonist ivuxolimab in advanced cancers. Overall study: About 42% of patients had received prior checkpoint inhibitor therapy. Partial responses were observed in three patients, of whom one had hepatocellular carcinoma and two had cutaneous melanoma.

Individuals having autoimmune disease history or systemic immunosuppression were not enrolled. This CDR3 is built from 15 residues. Trimming pared 6 bases from V and 0 bases from J, leaving 12 bases between. Germline-derived CDR1 and CDR2 are SNHLY and FYNNEI. General observations from the study: Near-lowest levels of clonal expansion characterized partial responders at 0.1-3.0 mg/kg.

The rearrangement joins TRBV2 to TRBJ1-5, with D tentatively TRBD1 (6 bases). The sample consisted of CD4+ or CD8+ T cells sorted from blood, taken in a trial of the OX40 agonist ivuxolimab. This receptor was obtained from an adult with an advanced solid tumor such as melanoma, head and neck, liver or kidney cancer. The CDR3 reads CASRRQVYSNQPQHF. DNA for the CDR3: TGTGCCAGCAGACGACAGGTCTATAGCAATCAGCCCCAGCATTTT. Supplemented by reference TRBV2 and TRBJ1-5, the full variable domain reads EPEVTQTPSHQVTQMGQEVILRCVPISNHLYFYWYRQILGQKVEFLVSFYNNEISEKSEIFDDQFSVERPDGSNFTLKIRSTKLEDSAMYFCASRRQVYSNQPQHFGDGTRLSIL.